This TCR beta chain is from a study of blood T cells in healthy people across ages. The individuals who served as donors were healthy Caucasians living in Russia, aged roughly 6 to 95. Every sample had a minimum of 6.5 million PBMCs isolated. Trimming pared 7 bases from V and 2 bases from J, leaving 19 bases between. Germline-derived CDR1 and CDR2 are MNHEY and SVGEGT. The CDR3 runs to 16 residues. It was with a sample-barcoded 5' primer and a J-beta primer mix that a second PCR of about 7 to 12 cycles was run. Via MiXCR, TCRdb re-called the 5' RACE reads, giving one row per CDR3 protein. The sample has approximately 1.5 million distinct CDR3 sequences, roughly two fifths seen once.

This sequence was found in a woman between 18 and 29 years old in good health. Sequencing was carried out using blood. The chain uses TRBV6-2 or TRBV6-3 and TRBJ2-3; TRBD2 might be the D (6 bases). The CDR3 reads CASTNGGGLTTDTQYF. In DNA form, the CDR3 reads TGTGCCAGCACCAACGGGGGAGGCCTAACCACAGATACGCAGTATTTT.